These 25 T cell receptor beta chains came from one sample sequenced in a study of blood T cell repertoires in COVID-19 (dated by TCRdb to 2018 to 2021). Libraries were built with the immunoSEQ multiplex PCR assay. As stored in TCRdb, this immuneACCESS dataset retains in-frame rearrangements with V and J assigned. A fraction of the clones does not appear; measured against another copy, unresolved V genes explain less than half of the discrepancy, and the remainder lacks a known reason. This sample holds about 220,000 clones; around three quarters were observed only once. In total, the top ten clones hold around 7.3% of the sample. Sequencing was performed on peripheral blood. The receptors shown here come from a woman between 65 and 79 years old with acute or convalescent COVID-19.

The chain joins TRBV19 to TRBJ1-6, with TRBD1 matching 7 bases. J gave up 3 bases and V 4 bases, and 3 bases lay outside the gene matches. This CDR3 spans 15 amino acids. Germline V gene data show CDR1 as LNHDA and CDR2 as SQIVND (reference sequence). CDR3 amino acids: CASSTRDSYNSPLHF. Here the CDR3 DNA reads TGTGCCAGTAGTACGAGGGACAGCTATAATTCACCCCTCCACTTT.

The chain is built from TRBV5-1 and TRBJ2-1, with 7 nucleotides matching TRBD1. V gave up 0 bases and J gave up 5 bases; unmatched junction bases: 5. The CDR3 covers 15 residues. The germline CDR1 and CDR2 sequences are SGHRS and YFSETQ. CDR3 protein: CASSLAGTDHNEQFF. Written as DNA, the CDR3 is TGCGCCAGCAGCTTGGCCGGGACAGACCACAATGAGCAGTTCTTC.

This clone was seen more than once but under ten times. The chain carries TRBV5-6 and TRBJ2-7, with 9 nucleotides matching TRBD2. Germline V gene lookup returns CDR1 SGHDT and CDR2 YYEEEE. The CDR3 runs to 14 residues. J lost 7 bases, V lost 0 bases, and 5 bases had no gene match. The CDR3 DNA follows: TGTGCCAGCAGCTTGGGGGGACTAGCTCGGGAGCAGTACGTC. Protein sequence: CASSLGGLAREQYV.

With respect to this clone: Just one base apart from a much larger clone, this may be a read error. J is TRBJ2-5 and V is TRBV6-2 or TRBV6-3, with D tentatively TRBD1 (5 bases). The CDR3 sequence is 13 residues long. Looked up from germline, CDR1 is MNHEY and CDR2 is SVGEGT. Trimming took off 6 bases at V and 2 bases at J, with 10 bases between the two ends. The CDR3: CASSKQVQETQYF. In DNA, the CDR3 is TGTGCCAGCAGCAAACAGGTACAAGAGACCCAGTACTTC.

This clone occurred once. The V call is TRBV5-4, the J call TRBJ2-7; TRBD1 or TRBD2 may be the D gene (5 bases each). The CDR3 has 14 residues. Germline V CDR1 and CDR2: SGHNT, YYREEE (reference sequence). Trimming pared 4 bases from V and 0 bases from J, leaving 11 bases between. CDR3 region: CASSLGRSSYEQYF. CDR3 coding DNA: TGTGCCAGCAGCCTGGGACGGAGCTCCTACGAGCAGTACTTC.

V and J are TRBV6-1 and TRBJ1-1; D remains unclear. V lost 3 bases and J 4 bases, leaving 9 bases between the germline ends. This CDR3 contains 13 residues. The germline V gene has CDR1 MNHNS and CDR2 SASEGT. The CDR3 DNA reads TGTGCCAGCAGTGATCAGGCTACCACTGAAGCTTTCTTT. Protein product: CASSDQATTEAFF.

To note about this clone: This specimen includes other DNA sequences encoding the same CDR3. The chain couples TRBV3-1 (or the pseudogene TRBV3-2) to TRBJ1-1, with D possibly being TRBD1 (5 bases). The CDR3 loop spans 14 amino acids. Germline V gives CDR1 LGHDT, CDR2 YNNKEL (reference sequence). The V end lost 2 bases, the J end lost 1 base, and 8 bases lay between the germline ends. CDR3 sequence: CASSQQGWNTEAFF. For the CDR3, the DNA is TGTGCCAGCAGCCAACAGGGCTGGAACACTGAAGCTTTCTTT.

The V and J genes are TRBV15 and TRBJ2-3; 8 bases match TRBD2. This CDR3 region has 14 residues. Germline CDR1 is LNHNV and CDR2 is YYDKDF (reference sequence). J was trimmed by 4 bases and V by 5 bases; bases with no gene match: 5. CDR3: CATSAGGTADTQYF. The DNA of the CDR3 is TGTGCCACCAGCGCGGGGGGCACTGCAGATACGCAGTATTTT.

The chain combines TRBV19 with TRBJ1-4; 7 bases map to TRBD1. Losses at the gene ends were 8 bases for V and 8 bases for J; bases not matched to a gene: 8. The germline CDR1 and CDR2 sequences are LNHDA and SQIVND (reference sequence). The CDR3 loop spans 13 amino acids. The CDR3 loop is CASRRGLGEKLFF. The CDR3 DNA follows: TGTGCCAGTCGCAGGGGGTTAGGCGAAAAACTGTTTTTT.

J is TRBJ1-1 and V is TRBV2; D possibly corresponds to TRBD1 (6 bases). This CDR3 comprises 15 residues. Trimming took 3 bases from V and 4 from J, leaving 15 bases between them. Germline-derived CDR1 and CDR2 are SNHLY and FYNNEI. This CDR3 is CASSEGAQGGTEAFF. Here the CDR3 DNA reads TGTGCCAGCAGTGAGGGGGCTCAGGGCGGCACTGAAGCTTTCTTT.

This chain connects TRBV7-9 to TRBJ2-7; perhaps TRBD2 as D (5 bases). Trimming shortened V by 5 bases and J by 5 bases, and 13 bases separated the two germline ends. Germline V gene lookup returns CDR1 SEHNR and CDR2 FQNEAQ (reference sequence). The CDR3 runs 13 residues. The CDR3 spells CASSPVRRNEQYF. CDR3 DNA: TGTGCCAGCAGCCCTGTCCGGAGGAACGAGCAGTACTTC. The full variable domain, completed using reference TRBV7-9 and TRBJ2-7, is DTGVSQNPRHKITKRGQNVTFRCDPISEHNRLYWYRQTLGQGPEFLTYFQNEAQLEKSRLLSDRFSAERPKGSFSTLEIQRTEQGDSAMYLCASSPVRRNEQYFGPGTRLTVT.

This sequence joins TRBV6-5 and TRBJ2-5; perhaps TRBD2 as D (5 bases). The CDR3 runs to 13 residues. Trimming left V 7 bases short and J 5 bases short, with 14 bases between. Germline V gene lookup returns CDR1 MNHEY and CDR2 SVGAGI. CDR3 sequence: CASNPGSGETQYF. Here the CDR3 DNA reads TGTGCCAGCAATCCGGGGAGTGGGGAGACCCAGTACTTC.

CDR3 sequence: CAISESGSSYNEQFF. CDR3 sequence (DNA): TGTGCCATCAGTGAGTCAGGGAGCTCCTACAATGAGCAGTTCTTC. J is TRBJ2-1 and V is TRBV10-3; D is perhaps TRBD2 (5 bases). The CDR3 sequence is 15 residues long. V was clipped by 0 bases and J by 0 bases, with 6 bases between them. Germline values: CDR1 ENHRY, CDR2 SYGVKD.

This clone was detected only once. The chain uses TRBV5-8 and TRBJ2-7, with D possibly TRBD2 on 5 matching bases. Trimming removed 0 bases at V and 2 bases at J, with 12 bases between. CDR3 length: 15 amino acids. The germline V gene has CDR1 SGHTS and CDR2 YDEGEE. The CDR3 DNA reads TGTGCCAGCAGCTTGGAGTCGGGGTTCACCTACGAGCAGTACTTC. The encoded protein is CASSLESGFTYEQYF.

The V call is TRBV5-5, the J call TRBJ1-1, with D tentatively TRBD1 (6 bases). This CDR3 has 15 residues. The germline V gene has CDR1 SGHKS and CDR2 YYEKEE (reference sequence). Trimming shortened V by 6 bases and J by 5 bases, and 20 bases separated the two germline ends. The CDR3, as DNA: TGTGCCAGCAACCACGGGGGGGGCGCGATAACTGAAGCTTTCTTT. Translated, it gives CASNHGGGAITEAFF.

The J gene is TRBJ2-1, the V gene TRBV18; the match to TRBD2 covers 9 bases. With V trimmed by 3 bases and J by 8 bases, 8 bases remained unmatched. The CDR3 has 15 amino acids. Germline V gene data show CDR1 as KGHSH and CDR2 as LQKENI. CDR3 bases: TGTGCCAGCTCACCCGCCGGCGGGGGGGCGTATGAGCAGTTCTTC. This translates into CASSPAGGGAYEQFF.

The chain employs TRBV29-1 and TRBJ1-1; a weak D match, TRBD1 (6 bases). Germline CDR1 is SQVTM and CDR2 is ANQGSEA. The germline V and J ends were trimmed by 8 bases and 1 base, with 11 bases remaining between them. The CDR3 is made up of 12 amino acids. In nucleotides, the CDR3 is TGCAGCTCATCGACAGGGAACACTGAAGCTTTCTTT. Translation gives CSSSTGNTEAFF.

The chain combines TRBV6-4 with TRBJ2-2; 8 nucleotides line up with TRBD1. In germline, CDR1 is MRHNA, CDR2 SNTAGT. The CDR3 loop spans 15 amino acids. Trimming cost V 5 bases and J 9 bases; bases outside gene matches: 11. Written as DNA, the CDR3 is TGTGCCAGCAGTCCCGGGACAGGACTGGACCGGGAGCTGTTTTTT. Translation: CASSPGTGLDRELFF.

This clone was observed once. Written as DNA, the CDR3 is TGTGCCAGTAAGATTCCGGGACTAGGCCCCACAGATACGCAGTATTTT. Encoded protein: CASKIPGLGPTDTQYF. The rearrangement uses TRBV27 and TRBJ2-3; 8 nucleotides line up with TRBD2. J gave up 2 bases and V 9 bases, and 13 bases lay outside the gene matches. The V gene's germline CDR1 is MNHEY and CDR2 SMNVEV (reference sequence). The CDR3 has 16 amino acids.

CDR3 amino acids: CASSPTWDRNQPQHF. DNA of the CDR3: TGTGCCAGCTCACCTACATGGGACAGAAATCAGCCCCAGCATTTT. This sequence joins TRBV18 and TRBJ1-5, with 7 bases lining up with TRBD1. Per the germline V gene, CDR1 is KGHSH and CDR2 is LQKENI. The CDR3 runs 15 residues. The V segment lost 3 bases and the J segment 4 bases; nucleotides outside the gene matches: 6.

The chain joins TRBV4-3 to TRBJ2-6; D is ambiguous. The CDR3 totals 15 residues. V lost 3 bases, J lost 0 bases, and 6 bases lay in between. CDR1 and CDR2 (germline): LGHNA, YSLEER. CDR3 sequence (DNA): TGCGCCAGCAGCCAGACGGGCTCTGGGGCCAACGTCCTGACTTTC. Translating it yields CASSQTGSGANVLTF.

The chain links TRBV19 to TRBJ2-1; 7 positions match TRBD2. The junction had 8 bases not matched to a gene; V was cut back by 2 bases and J by 7 bases. Germline loops: CDR1 LNHDA, CDR2 SQIVND (reference sequence). The CDR3 is 15 residues long. CDR3 sequence (DNA): TGTGCCAGTAGTATATCGGGGGGAGGCGGAAATGAGCAGTTCTTC. Its translation: CASSISGGGGNEQFF.

The V and J genes are TRBV7-2 and TRBJ2-3; 9 nucleotides line up with TRBD2. In germline, CDR1 is SGHTA, CDR2 FQGNSA. The CDR3 extends over 16 amino acids. J gave up 3 bases and V 5 bases, and 9 bases lay outside the gene matches. CDR3 region: CASSRRAGGQTDTQYF. The CDR3 bases are TGTGCCAGCAGCCGTCGCGCGGGGGGGCAGACAGATACGCAGTATTTT.

This chain links TRBV2 with TRBJ2-5; TRBD1 might be the D (5 bases). The germline CDR1 and CDR2 sequences are SNHLY and FYNNEI. The V end was cut by 4 bases, the J end by 4 bases, with 16 bases between. The CDR3 extends over 15 amino acids. In DNA form, the CDR3 reads TGTGCCAGCAGTGGTACAGGAAGGATCTCAGAGACCCAGTACTTC. Translating gives CASSGTGRISETQYF.

The genes are TRBV19 and TRBJ1-5, with a tentative D call TRBD1 (6 bases). The CDR3 has 13 residues. V gave up 8 bases and J gave up 3 bases, with 11 bases separating them. CDR1 and CDR2 from the germline V gene are LNHDA and SQIVND (reference sequence). The CDR3 nucleotides are TGTGCCAGTCGTGACAGGTACAATCAGCCCCAGCATTTT. The encoded protein is CASRDRYNQPQHF.